This T cell receptor beta chain was documented in a study of identical twins. Overall study findings and caveats: These conclusions were based on statistical analysis (cross-sectional, not following the same donors).

CDR3 length: 17 residues. CDR1 MNHEY and CDR2 SVGAGI come from the germline V gene. V shed 3 bases, J shed 5 bases, and the junction held 14 bases outside the gene matches. Template switching added a universal primer site; cDNA carried unique molecular identifiers. MiXCR, run by TCRdb on the 5' RACE reads, gives a single entry per CDR3 protein. The repertoire consists of over 500,000 distinct CDR3 sequences, with roughly a fifth occurring once and the leading ten covering about 0.91%. This clonotype has a handful of counts. Its specificity is not known. These data were also reused for a study on T cells expressing NK-cell markers. That study reports: According to the study, TCR beta repertoires originated from sorted CD3+CD56+NKG2C+, CD3+CD56+NKG2C- and CD3+CD56-NKG2C+ T cells. The use of an anti-gamma-delta TCR antibody, which was added in several experiments, restricted sorting to T cells expressing alpha-beta TCR.

Sequencing was done on a sample of CD4+ T cells sorted from blood. This sequence joins TRBV6-5 and TRBJ2-7; TRBD1 aligns across 9 bases. The sequence came from a woman aged 18-29 years in good health. The CDR3 nucleotides read TGTGCCAGCAGTTATACCTCTGGGGGGACAGGGTACCACGAGCAGTACTTC. This codes for CASSYTSGGTGYHEQYF.